Below, 21 T cell receptor beta chains from the same sample are listed, as sequenced in a study of shared clonotypes between healthy human individuals. The table came from immunoSEQ multiplex PCR; TCRdb's copy has only in-frame clones and leaves some out. Of roughly 2.5 million clones in the sample, more than 80% are singletons; the top ten hold about 0.13%. The sample taken for sequencing was naive CD4+ T cells sorted from blood. The subset was: CD45RA+ positively selected. The source is a man between 18 and 35 years old in good health.

DNA for the CDR3: TGTGCCAGTAGTCTTGAAGCGGCAGTAAGTATCTCTGAAGCTTTCTTT. This codes for CASSLEAAVSISEAFF. The V call is TRBV19, the J call TRBJ1-1; D is uncertain. Germline-derived CDR1 and CDR2 are LNHDA and SQIVND (reference sequence). The germline V and J ends were trimmed by 5 bases and 6 bases, with 22 bases remaining between them. The CDR3 spans 16 residues. Looking up the rest from reference TRBV19 and TRBJ1-1 gives the full variable domain: DGGITQSPKYLFRKEGQNVTLSCEQNLNHDAMYWYRQDPGQGLRLIYYSQIVNDFQKGDIAEGYSVSREKKESFPLTVTSAQKNPTAFYLCASSLEAAVSISEAFFGQGTRLTVV.

Comment on this clone: Additional DNA sequences in this sample encode the identical CDR3. The chain joins TRBV18 to TRBJ1-2; weak D call: TRBD1 (6 bases). Germline V CDR1 and CDR2: KGHSH, LQKENI. This CDR3 spans 14 amino acids. The V gene lost 8 bases and the J gene lost 0 bases, with 13 bases spanning the gap. The CDR3 coding sequence is TGTGCCAGCACCTCAACAGGGACTAACTATGGCTACACCTTC. Translated, it gives CASTSTGTNYGYTF.

With regard to this clone: The same CDR3 can be traced to other DNA sequences in this sample. The chain employs TRBV5-1 and TRBJ2-2; D tentatively fits TRBD1 or TRBD2 (5 bases each). The V gene's germline CDR1 is SGHRS and CDR2 YFSETQ. V lost 0 bases and J 5 bases, leaving 11 bases between the germline ends. There are 15 residues in the CDR3. CDR3 sequence (DNA): TGCGCCAGCAGCTTGGCGGGGCCGGGAACCGGGGAGCTGTTTTTT. Translated, it gives CASSLAGPGTGELFF.

The V and J genes are TRBV5-1 and TRBJ2-2, with D possibly matching TRBD1 (6 bases). Deletions cut 1 base from V and 1 base from J, with 8 bases between. CDR1 and CDR2 from the germline V gene are SGHRS and YFSETQ. The CDR3 consists of 15 residues. DNA of the CDR3: TGCGCCAGCAGCTTGATGACAGGGAACACCGGGGAGCTGTTTTTT. This codes for CASSLMTGNTGELFF.

The V gene is TRBV7-4, the J gene TRBJ1-4; D is undetermined. Germline values: CDR1 SGHVT, CDR2 SQSDAQ. The CDR3 runs 12 residues. The germline V and J ends were trimmed by 5 bases and 7 bases, with 8 bases remaining between them. CDR3 coding DNA: TGTGCCAGCAGCCGCATACCTGAAAAACTGTTTTTT. It translates to CASSRIPEKLFF.

The chain is built from TRBV5-1 and TRBJ2-3; D possibly uses TRBD1 or TRBD2 (6 bases each). The CDR3 runs 14 residues. From germline, CDR1 is SGHRS and CDR2 YFSETQ. Trimming pared 6 bases from V and 4 bases from J, leaving 15 bases between. CDR3 nucleotides: TGCGCCAGCACAAGGGGGGCCCCTCCAGATACGCAGTATTTT. Residues: CASTRGAPPDTQYF.

This clone was seen once. The chain couples TRBV9 to TRBJ2-3; D is undetermined. Trimming left V 4 bases short and J 2 bases short, with 14 bases between. This CDR3 spans 15 amino acids. Germline V gives CDR1 SGDLS, CDR2 YYNGEE. CDR3 sequence reads: CASSPTPRSTDTQYF. In DNA form, the CDR3 reads TGTGCCAGCAGCCCCACCCCCCGGTCCACAGATACGCAGTATTTT. The variable domain in full, completed from reference TRBV9 and TRBJ2-3, reads DSGVTQTPKHLITATGQRVTLRCSPRSGDLSVYWYQQSLDQGLQFLIQYYNGEERAKGNILERFSAQQFPDLHSELNLSSLELGDSALYFCASSPTPRSTDTQYFGPGTRLTVL.

The CDR3 bases are TGTGCCAGCAGTCCCCTAGCGGAACGCTACGAGCAGTACTTC. It is translated as CASSPLAERYEQYF. The chain links TRBV27 to TRBJ2-7; 7 nucleotides match TRBD2. The length of the CDR3 is 14 residues. V lost 5 bases, J lost 3 bases, and 7 bases stayed unmatched. The germline V gene encodes CDR1 MNHEY and CDR2 SMNVEV (reference sequence).

The chain couples TRBV6-1 to TRBJ2-1; 8 bases are a match to TRBD2. Germline trimming cut 6 bases from V and 7 bases from J; bases unmatched to any gene: 8. This CDR3 spans 14 amino acids. Germline loops: CDR1 MNHNS, CDR2 SASEGT. The CDR3 coding sequence is TGTGCCAGCAGCATAGCGGGACGCGGAAATGAGCAGTTCTTC. This encodes CASSIAGRGNEQFF.

This clone was detected once. This chain connects TRBV10-3 to TRBJ1-1; D not certain. Looked up from germline, CDR1 is ENHRY and CDR2 is SYGVKD. V was shortened by 5 bases and J by 7 bases, with 11 bases between the two germline ends. CDR3 length: 12 amino acids. The CDR3 coding sequence is TGTGCCATCAGTCCTCCAGGAGGTGAAGCTTTCTTT. It translates to CAISPPGGEAFF.

Regarding this clone: This same CDR3 is encoded by further DNA sequences in the sample. The J gene is TRBJ1-4, the V gene TRBV5-1; D gene ambiguous. CDR1 is SGHRS, CDR2 YFSETQ, per germline. The CDR3 sequence is 15 residues long. The ends were cut back, 4 bases at V and 0 bases at J, with 10 bases in the middle. The CDR3 DNA reads TGCGCCAGCAGCCTCTTGGGGTCAACTAATGAAAAACTGTTTTTT. Its translation is CASSLLGSTNEKLFF.

This rearrangement joins TRBV9 to TRBJ2-7; TRBD2 agrees at 9 bases. Germline-derived CDR1 and CDR2 are SGDLS and YYNGEE. V trimming: 2 bases; J trimming: 7 bases; junction bases outside the gene matches: 22. The CDR3 has 19 amino acids. CDR3 region: CASSVTSGLAGSGMLEQYF. The CDR3 DNA reads as TGTGCCAGCAGCGTGACCTCGGGGCTAGCGGGGTCCGGTATGTTGGAGCAGTACTTC. The full variable domain, its missing parts supplied by reference TRBV9 and TRBJ2-7, is DSGVTQTPKHLITATGQRVTLRCSPRSGDLSVYWYQQSLDQGLQFLIQYYNGEERAKGNILERFSAQQFPDLHSELNLSSLELGDSALYFCASSVTSGLAGSGMLEQYFGPGTRLTVT.

The rearrangement uses TRBV7-8 and TRBJ2-3, with unresolved D. V was cut by 2 bases and J by 3 bases, with 12 bases left in between. The CDR3 length is 15 residues. Germline assignment: CDR1 SGHVS and CDR2 FQNEAQ. DNA for the CDR3: TGTGCCAGCAGCTTACATAAGGCCGGGACAGATACGCAGTATTTT. Translation: CASSLHKAGTDTQYF. Supplemented by reference TRBV7-8 and TRBJ2-3, the full variable domain reads GAGVSQSPRYKVAKRGQDVALRCDPISGHVSLFWYQQALGQGPEFLTYFQNEAQLDKSGLPSDRFFAERPEGSVSTLKIQRTQQEDSAVYLCASSLHKAGTDTQYFGPGTRLTVL.

The chain recombines TRBV6-5 with TRBJ1-2; D may be TRBD1 (5 bases). Germline CDR1 is MNHEY and CDR2 is SVGAGI. V was pared by 5 bases and J by 3 bases, with 10 bases between. This CDR3 has 13 residues. The CDR3 reads CASSPGIDYGYTF. In DNA, the CDR3 is TGTGCCAGCAGTCCAGGGATAGACTATGGCTACACCTTC.

The chain carries TRBV5-6 and TRBJ1-1, with D uncertain. The CDR3 totals 13 residues. Germline CDR1 is SGHDT and CDR2 is YYEEEE. V shed 2 bases and J shed 1 base, with 6 bases lying between them. The CDR3, as DNA: TGTGCCAGCAGCTTTAGCGAGAACACTGAAGCTTTCTTT. Its translation is CASSFSENTEAFF.

The rearrangement links TRBV5-1 to TRBJ2-1; 12 bases agree with TRBD2. CDR1 is SGHRS and CDR2 is YFSETQ in the germline V gene. This CDR3 is 14 amino acids long. The J segment lost 8 bases and the V segment lost 4 bases, leaving 4 bases of the junction unmatched. CDR3 residues: CASSRRLAGDEQFF. The DNA for the CDR3 is TGCGCCAGCAGCCGCAGACTAGCGGGAGATGAGCAGTTCTTC.

This chain connects TRBV27 to TRBJ2-1; D gene unclear. Germline V gene data show CDR1 as MNHEY and CDR2 as SMNVEV (reference sequence). The CDR3 runs to 16 residues. V lost 0 bases and J lost 4, with 13 bases in between. DNA of the CDR3: TGTGCCAGCAGTTTATCGCTGGCTAACGTATACAATGAGCAGTTCTTC. It yields the protein CASSLSLANVYNEQFF.

The chain carries TRBV5-6 and TRBJ1-2; no clear D gene. The CDR3 is 14 residues long. The V gene's germline CDR1 is SGHDT and CDR2 YYEEEE. Trimming removed 0 bases from V and 4 bases from J, with 10 bases in between. CDR3 sequence reads: CASSLGRSSYGYTF. The CDR3 DNA reads as TGTGCCAGCAGCTTGGGCCGATCAAGCTATGGCTACACCTTC.

This clone was counted between two and nine times. This rearrangement joins TRBV10-1 to TRBJ1-1, with 8 bases that match TRBD1. Germline V gives CDR1 WNHNN, CDR2 SYGVQD (reference sequence). The CDR3 is 14 amino acids. J lost 8 bases, V lost 3 bases, and 8 bases had no gene match. The CDR3 sequence is CASSDSGTGSEAFF. The CDR3 nucleotides are TGCGCCAGCAGTGATTCCGGGACAGGCTCCGAAGCTTTCTTT.

V gene TRBV7-6 combines with J gene TRBJ2-3; 13 bases align to TRBD2. Per the germline V gene, CDR1 is SGHVS and CDR2 is FNYEAQ. V shed 3 bases and J 0 bases; nucleotides not matched to a gene: 9. This CDR3 has 19 amino acids. CDR3 bases: TGTGCCAGCAGCTTCACCGGGACTAGCGGGGCTTCTAGCACAGATACGCAGTATTTT. Amino acids: CASSFTGTSGASSTDTQYF. Full variable domain (outside the CDR3, taken from reference TRBV7-6 and TRBJ2-3): GAGVSQSPRYKVTKRGQDVALRCDPISGHVSLYWYRQALGQGPEFLTYFNYEAQQDKSGLPNDRFSAERPEGSISTLTIQRTEQRDSAMYRCASSFTGTSGASSTDTQYFGPGTRLTVL.

V is TRBV30 and J is TRBJ2-1, with D maybe TRBD1 (5 bases). CDR3 length equals 10 residues. Deletions cut 0 bases from V and 13 bases from J, with 7 bases between. Germline CDR1 reads GTSNPN; CDR2 reads SVGIG (reference sequence). CDR3 residues: CAWSVGQQFF. The CDR3 bases are TGTGCCTGGAGTGTTGGACAACAGTTCTTC.